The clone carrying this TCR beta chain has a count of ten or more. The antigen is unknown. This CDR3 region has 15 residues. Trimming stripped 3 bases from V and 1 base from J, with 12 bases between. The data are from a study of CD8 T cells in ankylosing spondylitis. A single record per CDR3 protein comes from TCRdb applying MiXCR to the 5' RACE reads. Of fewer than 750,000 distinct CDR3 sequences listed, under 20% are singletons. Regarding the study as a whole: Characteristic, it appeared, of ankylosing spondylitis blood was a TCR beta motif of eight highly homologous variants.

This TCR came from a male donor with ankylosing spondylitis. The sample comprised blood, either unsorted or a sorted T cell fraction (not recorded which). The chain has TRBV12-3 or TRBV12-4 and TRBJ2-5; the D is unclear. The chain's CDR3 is CASSFLAGRQETQYF. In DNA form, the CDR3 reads TGTGCCAGCAGTTTCCTGGCTGGGCGCCAAGAGACCCAGTACTTC.